This TCR beta chain came from a study of cytomegalovirus exposure and HLA in healthy donors. General study results and limits: Relative to equally common others, HLA-associated TCR beta chains showed greater clonal expansion in a later analysis. Sequencing had likely introduced a cluster of highly shared sequence variants as an artifact. Among immune exposure information, only CMV serostatus was available.

The PCR had 60 Vbeta and 13 Jbeta primers. Method: immunoSEQ multiplex PCR; TCRdb's copy keeps in-frame clones and lacks some. Of about 240,000 clones in the sample, approximately 78% were seen once. The germline V gene has CDR1 MNHNS and CDR2 SASEGT. V was trimmed by 6 bases and J by 0 bases, leaving 8 bases between them. The CDR3 covers 13 residues. With respect to this clone: Its antigen is unidentified.

The sequencing sample was made of PBMCs. V and J are TRBV6-1 and TRBJ1-1; possible D gene TRBD1, 6 bases. The clonotype originates from a boy younger than 18 in good health and CMV-seronegative. CDR3 nucleotides: TGTGCCAGCAGGGGACACTTGAACACTGAAGCTTTCTTT. It encodes CASRGHLNTEAFF.